The entry below gives a single TCR beta chain sequence along with its context. Its specificity is unknown. The data belong to a study of CD8+ T cells in alopecia areata. Study-wide results and caveats: Mice showed TCR sharing more clearly than patients did, possibly owing to HLA.

Extracted RNA was reverse transcribed into cDNA, the sequencing template. Data came from immunoSEQ multiplex PCR; TCRdb stores just in-frame clones and leaves some out. Here the sample spans about 42,000 clones, roughly 65% being singletons. Sample treatment: oral pan-JAK inhibitor, 5-10 mg twice daily. The TCR comes from a human donor with alopecia areata. Sequenced material: CD8+ T cells sorted from blood, taken at week 4, from a patient treated with tofacitinib.

The CDR3 sequence is CASSQAQGGRSSYTF. CDR3 DNA sequence: TGCGCCAGCAGCCAAGCCCAGGGTGGAAGGTCGAGCTACACCTTC. V and J are TRBV4-3 and TRBJ1-2; TRBD1 is a possible D gene (5 bases). V was trimmed by 1 base and J by 9 bases, leaving 18 bases between them. The CDR3 consists of 15 residues. Per the germline V gene, CDR1 is LGHNA and CDR2 is YSLEER.